A single sample gave rise to the 12 T cell receptor beta chains below, sequenced in a study of T cell responses to AZD1222 COVID-19 vaccine. Sequencing used immunoSEQ multiplex PCR; TCRdb keeps in-frame clones, though not all of them. The sample carries tens of thousands of clones, 80% recorded once. The sequencing here drew on peripheral blood, taken 28 days after the second AZD1222 dose. The receptors were sampled from an adult who received the AZD1222 COVID-19 vaccine.

V and J are TRBV12-3 or TRBV12-4 and TRBJ2-7; the D gene is possibly TRBD2 (5 bases). The CDR3 consists of 11 residues. V was clipped by 7 bases and J by 4 bases, with 8 bases between them. The CDR3 bases are TGTGCCAGCATGACGGGGTACGAGCAGTACTTC. This encodes CASMTGYEQYF.

The chain links TRBV11-3 to TRBJ1-6; tentative D call: TRBD1 (5 bases). V was cut by 6 bases and J by 0 bases, with 15 bases left in between. The CDR3 loop spans 17 amino acids. The germline gives CDR1 SGHNT, CDR2 YENEEA. CDR3 bases: TGTGCCAGCAGTGACCCCAAGGGGAGCTCCTATAATTCACCCCTCCACTTT. It is translated as CASSDPKGSSYNSPLHF. Full variable domain (rest looked up from reference TRBV11-3 and TRBJ1-6): EAGVVQSPRYKIIEKKQPVAFWCNPISGHNTLYWYLQNLGQGPELLIRYENEEAVDDSQLPKDRFSAERLKGVDSTLKIQPAELGDSAVYLCASSDPKGSSYNSPLHFGNGTRLTVT.

This clone has a handful of counts. This sequence joins TRBV20-1 and TRBJ2-7; D tentatively fits TRBD1 or TRBD2 (6 bases each). The germline V gene encodes CDR1 DFQATT and CDR2 SNEGSKA (reference sequence). The length of the CDR3 is 10 residues. DNA for the CDR3: TGCAGCTCGGGGGCTTACGAGCAGTACTTC. It is translated as CSSGAYEQYF.

The chain employs TRBV27 and TRBJ2-7, with TRBD1 as a possible D gene (6 bases). CDR1 is MNHEY and CDR2 is SMNVEV in the germline V gene (reference sequence). The CDR3 loop spans 15 amino acids. V lost 7 bases and J 6 bases, leaving 22 bases between the germline ends. CDR3 protein: CASTKGGRGEGEQYF. DNA of the CDR3: TGTGCCAGCACAAAGGGCGGCAGGGGTGAAGGCGAGCAGTACTTC.

This sequence joins TRBV28 and TRBJ1-2; D is undetermined. This CDR3 is 10 amino acids long. Germline V gene sequence: CDR1 MDHEN, CDR2 SYDVKM. The V end was cut by 6 bases, the J end by 8 bases, with 7 bases between. For the CDR3, the DNA is TGTGCCAGCAGAGACGAAGGCTACACCTTC. This codes for CASRDEGYTF.

The chain has TRBV27 and TRBJ2-3, with D tentatively TRBD1 (5 bases). There are 14 residues in the CDR3. V was shortened by 6 bases and J by 1 base, with 11 bases between the two germline ends. The germline CDR1 and CDR2 sequences are MNHEY and SMNVEV (reference sequence). For the CDR3, the DNA is TGTGCCAGCAGAGACGGCAGGGGCACAGATACGCAGTATTTT. It encodes CASRDGRGTDTQYF.

This sequence joins TRBV27 and TRBJ2-2; the match to TRBD1 covers 9 bases. V trimming: 6 bases; J trimming: 7 bases; junction bases outside the gene matches: 12. CDR1 is MNHEY and CDR2 is SMNVEV in the germline V gene (reference sequence). The CDR3 runs 16 residues. The CDR3 reads CASSFRPGTGIGELFF. In nucleotides, the CDR3 is TGTGCCAGCAGCTTCCGTCCCGGGACAGGGATCGGGGAGCTGTTTTTT.

As to this clone: Within the sample, other DNA sequences also encode this same CDR3. This rearrangement joins TRBV28 to TRBJ1-5; D ambiguous. CDR1 is MDHEN and CDR2 is SYDVKM in the germline V gene. The V end lost 3 bases, the J end lost 7 bases, and 4 bases lay between the germline ends. CDR3 size: 11 residues. The CDR3 sequence: CASSLSQPQHF. The CDR3 nucleotides are TGTGCCAGCAGTTTGTCCCAGCCCCAGCATTTT. Drawing the rest from reference TRBV28 and TRBJ1-5, the complete variable domain is DVKVTQSSRYLVKRTGEKVFLECVQDMDHENMFWYRQDPGLGLRLIYFSYDVKMKEKGDIPEGYSVSREKKERFSLILESASTNQTSMYLCASSLSQPQHFGDGTRLSIL.

The J gene is TRBJ1-1, the V gene TRBV19, with 10 bases identical to TRBD1. After removal of 4 bases from V and 7 bases from J, the junction contained 3 bases not matched to a gene. Germline V CDR1 and CDR2: LNHDA, SQIVND (reference sequence). The CDR3 totals 13 residues. The chain's CDR3 is CASSRDRGFEAFF. In DNA form, the CDR3 reads TGTGCCAGTAGTAGGGACAGGGGATTTGAAGCTTTCTTT. Looking up the rest from reference TRBV19 and TRBJ1-1 gives the full variable domain: DGGITQSPKYLFRKEGQNVTLSCEQNLNHDAMYWYRQDPGQGLRLIYYSQIVNDFQKGDIAEGYSVSREKKESFPLTVTSAQKNPTAFYLCASSRDRGFEAFFGQGTRLTVV.

V is TRBV19 and J is TRBJ1-1; 7 bases align to TRBD1. The V and J ends lost 7 bases and 4 bases, in that order; junction bases with no gene match: 3. The CDR3 runs 12 residues. Looked up from germline, CDR1 is LNHDA and CDR2 is SQIVND (reference sequence). The CDR3 nucleotides read TGTGCCAGTATGACAGGGACCACTGAAGCTTTCTTT. As protein: CASMTGTTEAFF.

The chain combines TRBV5-6 with TRBJ2-5; TRBD2 is a possible D gene (5 bases). This CDR3 comprises 15 residues. Per germline, CDR1 SGHDT and CDR2 YYEEEE. V lost 0 bases and J lost 2, with 11 bases in between. This CDR3 is CASSLAGGLQETQYF. DNA for the CDR3: TGTGCCAGCAGCTTGGCCGGCGGGTTACAAGAGACCCAGTACTTC.

This chain joins TRBV5-1 and TRBJ2-7; D might be TRBD1 (6 bases). Germline CDR1 reads SGHRS; CDR2 reads YFSETQ. The CDR3 is 14 amino acids. The V and J ends lost 0 bases and 6 bases respectively, with 13 bases between them. This CDR3 reads CASSLGNRVSEQYF. CDR3 bases: TGCGCCAGCAGCTTGGGGAACAGGGTCAGCGAGCAGTACTTC.